Sequencing of this T cell receptor beta chain was carried out in a study of prognosis after radiotherapy for stage I lung cancer (dated by TCRdb to the early 2020s). A note on the overall study: Between early 2018 and January 2019, about 19 stage I NSCLC patients were enrolled in Nanjing, China. For each of the 20 or so patients, one blood sample was taken before SBRT and one after, so the study sequenced about 38 samples in total. The cohort comprised 13 men and five or six women with a median age of almost 75 years, ranging from roughly 50 to 84 years. Concurrent therapy was not administered to any patient alongside SBRT. SBRT was given in 3 to 5 fractions with a biologically effective dose of at least 100 Gy, using image-guided IMRT or VMAT. Several patients had oligometastatic NSCLC after their primary tumor was surgically resected, and fourteen patients had newly diagnosed primary stage I lung tumors. The study profiled peripheral blood TCR beta repertoires from stage I NSCLC patients before and after stereotactic body radiotherapy and related them to distant failure. Every patient was regarded as medically inoperable, because of comorbidities in some 13 cases and refusal of surgery in 7 cases. More than ten patients had adenocarcinoma and seven had squamous cell carcinoma as the tumor histology. About 20% of the 19 patients developed distant metastases after SBRT, at a median of around seven months; the other 15 showed no significant progression.

This clonotype has ten or more counts. What antigen it recognizes has not been identified. Relative to the germline gene, one junction end is altered; a read error may explain this. Measured from the cysteine to the phenylalanine, the CDR3 is 10 residues long. CDR3 DNA is the only sequence kept; it has 30 bases, read in frame from the first base. CDR1 and CDR2 are drawn from the germline V gene (reference sequence): LGHDT, YNNKEL. Paper-wide results and their limitations: Whether the expanded TCR clones were tumor-specific was not determined. Unique TCR clone counts fell after SBRT (median about 10,000 before versus several thousand after; Wilcoxon paired P=0.011). Differences in TRBV and TRBJ usage frequencies by metastasis status were reportedly observed in two V genes at baseline and in 10 or so V and two J genes after SBRT. The study was limited by its small cohort and short follow-up, and the findings require independent validation. All reported P values were unadjusted for multiple comparisons. Post-SBRT Shannon entropy and its change from baseline were lower in patients who developed distant metastases; baseline Shannon entropy was not associated with metastases.

The TCR beta CDR3 region was amplified from genomic DNA by two rounds of multiplex PCR. In the first round of PCR, primers specific to each TRBV and TRBJ gene were used, and the primer sequences are filed in Chinese patent CN105087789A. Universal primers were used in the second PCR round. The Roche High Pure PCR Template Preparation Kit was used to extract genomic DNA from frozen PBMCs. Libraries were sequenced paired-end with 151 bp reads on an Illumina HiSeq 3000. Per the source publication's procedure: Raw reads lacking the multiplex PCR primer sequences were removed with CutAdapt. PEAR was used to merge high-quality paired reads into contigs. MiXCR assigned TRB V, D and J gene segments to each contig by aligning to reference sequences. CDR3 sequences were clustered by base quality and sequence similarity to remove sequencing errors. Shannon entropy, normalized by the natural log of the productive TCR sequence number, served as the measure of diversity. Clonality was defined as one minus Shannon entropy divided by the natural log of the number of unique clonotypes. Progression-free survival cut-offs for repertoire metrics were chosen using the Youden index of ROC curves, with analyses run in R 3.5.3. TCRdb itself trimmed the public reads at Q25 with fastp, ran MiXCR and retained productive beta chains. Every entry covers one CDR3 protein and lists the most common genes and DNA from its rows. The V and J calls come from TCRdb's annotation, not from the publication. In all, the sample holds around 56,000 distinct CDR3 sequences, and approximately 26% of those were seen once. Of the sample, 7.5% falls within the top ten clones.

All patients had node-negative disease on CT and PET/CT, and none had a history of other malignancies or prior chemotherapy or radiotherapy. About 6.4 milliliters of peripheral venous blood were drawn into EDTA tubes at each of two time points. PBMCs were isolated by Ficoll-Paque Plus density-gradient centrifugation. Immediately after collection, samples were stored at -80 degrees C until analysis. This receptor chain uses TRBV3-1 and TRBJ2-1; the D gene cannot be resolved reliably. The sample here was PBMCs, taken before or after stereotactic body radiation therapy (not recorded which). The receptor was derived from a donor over 45 with non-small cell lung cancer. The CDR3 protein: CASGDTVLVF. DNA sequence: TGTGCCAGCGGCGATACGGTTTTGGTCTTC.